The T cell receptor beta chain under discussion was sequenced for a study of radiotherapy plus CTLA-4 blockade in lung cancer. For the study at large: Disease control reached 31%, with objective responses in less than 20%. Study-level findings and limits: TCR clones of tumor origin grew in blood after radiotherapy plus ipilimumab. Early clonal dynamics of blood T cells, together with interferon-beta, were reported as the best response predictor.

A remark on this clone: What it binds is unknown.

Enrolled patients, whose metastatic non-small-cell lung cancer was chemo-refractory, received focal radiation plus CTLA-4 blockade with ipilimumab. Assay used: immunoSEQ multiplex PCR; TCRdb lists only in-frame clones, some missing. The sample has around 110,000 clones, 85% to 90% seen once; the top ten hold roughly 7%. V was pared by 5 bases and J by 0 bases, with 9 bases between. The CDR3 consists of 13 residues. Germline V gene data show CDR1 as SGHRS and CDR2 as YFSETQ. The source material was peripheral blood, sampled from a patient treated with radiotherapy plus ipilimumab. The sequence came from a human donor with non-small cell lung cancer that progressed on radiotherapy plus ipilimumab. The chain combines TRBV5-1 with TRBJ2-7; D is possibly TRBD1 (5 bases). The CDR3 DNA reads as TGCGCCAGCAGTAGGGGTTTCTCCTACGAGCAGTACTTC. Residues: CASSRGFSYEQYF.